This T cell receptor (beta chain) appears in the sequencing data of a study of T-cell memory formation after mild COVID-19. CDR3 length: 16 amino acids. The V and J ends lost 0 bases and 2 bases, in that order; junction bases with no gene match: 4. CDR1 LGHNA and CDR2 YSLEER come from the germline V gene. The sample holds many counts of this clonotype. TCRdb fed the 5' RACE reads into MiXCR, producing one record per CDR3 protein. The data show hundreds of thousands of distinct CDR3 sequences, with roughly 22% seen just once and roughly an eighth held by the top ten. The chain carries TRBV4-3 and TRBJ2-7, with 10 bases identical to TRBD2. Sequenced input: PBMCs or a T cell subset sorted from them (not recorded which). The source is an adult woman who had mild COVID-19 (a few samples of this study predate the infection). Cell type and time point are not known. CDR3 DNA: TGCGCCAGCAGCCAAGAGCTAGCGGGAGAACCCTACGAGCAGTACTTC. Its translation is CASSQELAGEPYEQYF.